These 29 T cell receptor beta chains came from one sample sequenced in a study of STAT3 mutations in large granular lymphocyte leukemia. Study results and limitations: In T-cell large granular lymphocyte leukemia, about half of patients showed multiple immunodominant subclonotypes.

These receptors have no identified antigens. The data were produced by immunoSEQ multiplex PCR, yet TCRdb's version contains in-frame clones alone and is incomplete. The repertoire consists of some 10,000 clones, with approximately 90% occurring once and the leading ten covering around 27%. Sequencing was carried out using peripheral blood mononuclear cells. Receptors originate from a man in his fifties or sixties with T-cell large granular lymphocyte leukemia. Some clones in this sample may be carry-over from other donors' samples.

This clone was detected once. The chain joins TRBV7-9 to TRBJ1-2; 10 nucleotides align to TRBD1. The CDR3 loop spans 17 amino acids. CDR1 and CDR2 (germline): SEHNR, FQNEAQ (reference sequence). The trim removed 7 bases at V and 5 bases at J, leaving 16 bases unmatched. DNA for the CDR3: TGTGCCAGCACCCCCGTATGGACCGGGACAGGGGATTATGGCTACACCTTC. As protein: CASTPVWTGTGDYGYTF.

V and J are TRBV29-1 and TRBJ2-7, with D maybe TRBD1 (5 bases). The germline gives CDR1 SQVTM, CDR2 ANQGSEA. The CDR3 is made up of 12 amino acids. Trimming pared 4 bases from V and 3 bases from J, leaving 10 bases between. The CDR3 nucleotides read TGCAGCGTTGGGGTCAGGGACTACGAGCAGTACTTC. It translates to CSVGVRDYEQYF.

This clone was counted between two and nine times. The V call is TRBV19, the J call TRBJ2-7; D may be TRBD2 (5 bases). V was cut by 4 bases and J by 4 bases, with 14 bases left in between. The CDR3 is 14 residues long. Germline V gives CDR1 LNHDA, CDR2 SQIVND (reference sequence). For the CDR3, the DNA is TGTGCCAGTAGTACCTGGGGAGAATATTACGAGCAGTACTTC. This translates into CASSTWGEYYEQYF. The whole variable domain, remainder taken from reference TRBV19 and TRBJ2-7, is DGGITQSPKYLFRKEGQNVTLSCEQNLNHDAMYWYRQDPGQGLRLIYYSQIVNDFQKGDIAEGYSVSREKKESFPLTVTSAQKNPTAFYLCASSTWGEYYEQYFGPGTRLTVT.

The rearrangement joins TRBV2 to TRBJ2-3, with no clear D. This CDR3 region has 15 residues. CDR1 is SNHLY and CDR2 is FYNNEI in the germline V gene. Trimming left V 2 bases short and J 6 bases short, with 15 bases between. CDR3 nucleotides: TGTGCCAGCAGTGAATTGGCGGCCCCCCGGGATACGCAGTATTTT. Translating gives CASSELAAPRDTQYF.

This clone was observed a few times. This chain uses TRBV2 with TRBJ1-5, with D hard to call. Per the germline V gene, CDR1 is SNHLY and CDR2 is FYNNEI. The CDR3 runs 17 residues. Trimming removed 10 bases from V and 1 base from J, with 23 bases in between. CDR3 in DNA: TGTGCCACCACCCCGGGCCCGTCGGGCCACAGCAATCAGCCCCAGCATTTT. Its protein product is CATTPGPSGHSNQPQHF.

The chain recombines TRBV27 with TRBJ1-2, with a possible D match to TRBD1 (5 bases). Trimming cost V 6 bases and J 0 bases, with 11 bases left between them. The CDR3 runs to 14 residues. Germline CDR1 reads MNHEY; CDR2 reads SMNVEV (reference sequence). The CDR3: CASSTQGANYGYTF. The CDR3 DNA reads TGTGCCAGCAGCACCCAGGGAGCTAACTATGGCTACACCTTC.

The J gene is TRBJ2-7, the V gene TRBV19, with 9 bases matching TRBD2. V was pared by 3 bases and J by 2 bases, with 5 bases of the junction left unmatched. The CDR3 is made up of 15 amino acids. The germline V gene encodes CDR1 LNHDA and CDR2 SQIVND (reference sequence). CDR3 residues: CASSIGLAGTYEQYF. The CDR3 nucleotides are TGTGCCAGTAGTATTGGCCTAGCGGGAACCTACGAGCAGTACTTC.

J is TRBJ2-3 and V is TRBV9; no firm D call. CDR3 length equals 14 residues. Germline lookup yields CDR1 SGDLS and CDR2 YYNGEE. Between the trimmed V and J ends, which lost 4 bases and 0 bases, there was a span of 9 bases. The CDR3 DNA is TGTGCCAGCAGCCCTCGGGCCAGCACAGATACGCAGTATTTT. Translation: CASSPRASTDTQYF.

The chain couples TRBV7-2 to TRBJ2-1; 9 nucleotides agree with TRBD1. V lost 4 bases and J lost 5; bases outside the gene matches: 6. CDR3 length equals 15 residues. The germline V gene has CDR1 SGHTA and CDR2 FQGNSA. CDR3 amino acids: CASSSPGQGNNEQFF. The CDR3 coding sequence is TGTGCCAGCAGCTCTCCGGGACAGGGCAACAATGAGCAGTTCTTC.

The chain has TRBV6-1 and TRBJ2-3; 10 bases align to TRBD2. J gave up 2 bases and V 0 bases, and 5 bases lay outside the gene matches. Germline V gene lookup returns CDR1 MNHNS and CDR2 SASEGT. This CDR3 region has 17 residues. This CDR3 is CASSEAGTSALTDTQYF. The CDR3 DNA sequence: TGTGCCAGCAGTGAAGCTGGGACTAGCGCCCTCACAGATACGCAGTATTTT.

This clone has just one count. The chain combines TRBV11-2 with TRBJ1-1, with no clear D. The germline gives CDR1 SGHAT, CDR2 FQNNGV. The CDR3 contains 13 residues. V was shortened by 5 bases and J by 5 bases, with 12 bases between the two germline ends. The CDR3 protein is CASSGLRKTEAFF. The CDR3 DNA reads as TGTGCCAGCAGCGGGCTGCGGAAGACTGAAGCTTTCTTT. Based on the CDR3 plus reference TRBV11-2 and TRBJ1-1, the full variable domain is EAGVAQSPRYKIIEKRQSVAFWCNPISGHATLYWYQQILGQGPKLLIQFQNNGVVDDSQLPKDRFSAERLKGVDSTLKIQPAKLEDSAVYLCASSGLRKTEAFFGQGTRLTVV.

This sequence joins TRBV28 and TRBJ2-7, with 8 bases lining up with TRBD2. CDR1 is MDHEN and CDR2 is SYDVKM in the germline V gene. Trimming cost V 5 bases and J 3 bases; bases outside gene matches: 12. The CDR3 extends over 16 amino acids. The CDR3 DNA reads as TGTGCCAGCAGTCTGCTGACTGGACTAGCAGACTACGAGCAGTACTTC. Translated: CASSLLTGLADYEQYF. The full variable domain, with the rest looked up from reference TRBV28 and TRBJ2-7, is DVKVTQSSRYLVKRTGEKVFLECVQDMDHENMFWYRQDPGLGLRLIYFSYDVKMKEKGDIPEGYSVSREKKERFSLILESASTNQTSMYLCASSLLTGLADYEQYFGPGTRLTVT.

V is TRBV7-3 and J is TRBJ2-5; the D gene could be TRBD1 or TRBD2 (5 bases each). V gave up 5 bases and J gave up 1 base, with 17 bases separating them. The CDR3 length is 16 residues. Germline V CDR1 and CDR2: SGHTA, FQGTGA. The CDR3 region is CASSGITGAPQETQYF. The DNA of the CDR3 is TGTGCCAGCAGCGGAATTACCGGGGCTCCCCAAGAGACCCAGTACTTC.

The CDR3 DNA follows: TGCGCCAGCAGCCCCCAACCGGCCGGACAGGGCGGTAATGGCTACACCTTC. This gives the protein CASSPQPAGQGGNGYTF. The chain employs TRBV5-1 and TRBJ1-2; 8 bases match TRBD1. The CDR3 is made up of 17 amino acids. V gave up 4 bases and J gave up 6 bases; unmatched junction bases: 17. The germline CDR1 and CDR2 sequences are SGHRS and YFSETQ.

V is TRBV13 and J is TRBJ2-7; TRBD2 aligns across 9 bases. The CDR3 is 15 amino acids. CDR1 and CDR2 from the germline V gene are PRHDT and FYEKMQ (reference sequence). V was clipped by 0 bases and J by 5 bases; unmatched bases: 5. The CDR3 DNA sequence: TGTGCCAGCAGCTTAGGGAGCGGGGGGCACGACGAGCAGTACTTC. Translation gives CASSLGSGGHDEQYF.

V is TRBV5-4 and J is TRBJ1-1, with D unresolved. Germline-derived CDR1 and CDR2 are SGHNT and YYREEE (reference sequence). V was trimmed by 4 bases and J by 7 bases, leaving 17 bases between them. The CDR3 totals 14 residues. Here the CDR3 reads CASSPGGQLLEAFF. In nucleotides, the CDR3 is TGTGCCAGCAGCCCTGGAGGCCAGCTACTTGAAGCTTTCTTT.

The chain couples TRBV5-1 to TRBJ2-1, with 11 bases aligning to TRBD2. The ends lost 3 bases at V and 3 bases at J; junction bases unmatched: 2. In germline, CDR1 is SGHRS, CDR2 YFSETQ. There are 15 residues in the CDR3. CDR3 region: CASSSTSGSYNEQFF. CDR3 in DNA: TGCGCCAGCAGCTCCACTAGCGGGAGCTACAATGAGCAGTTCTTC.

The CDR3 bases are TGTGCCAGCAGACCCGTGGGCTATAATTCACCCCTCCACTTT. Translation gives CASRPVGYNSPLHF. The rearrangement joins TRBV6-5 to TRBJ1-6; D unclear. V was shortened by 6 bases and J by 3 bases, with 9 bases between the two germline ends. Per the germline V gene, CDR1 is MNHEY and CDR2 is SVGAGI. The CDR3 sequence is 14 residues long.

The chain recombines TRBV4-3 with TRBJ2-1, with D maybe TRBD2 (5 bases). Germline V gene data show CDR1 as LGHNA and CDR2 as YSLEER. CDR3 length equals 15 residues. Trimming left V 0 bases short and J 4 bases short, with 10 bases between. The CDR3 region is CASSQEWEWYNEQFF. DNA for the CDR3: TGCGCCAGCAGCCAAGAGTGGGAGTGGTACAATGAGCAGTTCTTC.

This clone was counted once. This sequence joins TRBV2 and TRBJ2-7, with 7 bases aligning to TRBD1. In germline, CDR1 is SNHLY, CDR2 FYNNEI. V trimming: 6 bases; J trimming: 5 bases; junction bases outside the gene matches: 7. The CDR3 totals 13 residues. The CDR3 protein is CASSAPQGDEQYF. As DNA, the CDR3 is TGTGCCAGCAGCGCCCCCCAGGGGGACGAGCAGTACTTC.

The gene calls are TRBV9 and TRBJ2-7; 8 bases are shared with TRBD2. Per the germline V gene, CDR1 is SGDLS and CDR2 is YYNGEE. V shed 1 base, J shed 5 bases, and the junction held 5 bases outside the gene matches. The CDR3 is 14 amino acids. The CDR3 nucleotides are TGTGCCAGCAGCGTATCCGGGAGGGGCGACGAGCAGTACTTC. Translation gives CASSVSGRGDEQYF.

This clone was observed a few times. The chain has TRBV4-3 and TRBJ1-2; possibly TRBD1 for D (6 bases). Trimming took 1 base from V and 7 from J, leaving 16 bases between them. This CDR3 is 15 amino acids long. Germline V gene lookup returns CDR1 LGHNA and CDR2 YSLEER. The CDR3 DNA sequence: TGCGCCAGCAGCCAAGCGTCTACAGGGTTGGGTGGCTACACCTTC. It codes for CASSQASTGLGGYTF.

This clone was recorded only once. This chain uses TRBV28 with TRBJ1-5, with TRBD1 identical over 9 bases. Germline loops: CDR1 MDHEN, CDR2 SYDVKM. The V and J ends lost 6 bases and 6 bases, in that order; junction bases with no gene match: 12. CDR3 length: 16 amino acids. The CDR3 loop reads CASSYRGHPSSQPQHF. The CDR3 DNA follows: TGTGCCAGCAGCTACAGGGGGCATCCCTCTAGTCAGCCCCAGCATTTT.

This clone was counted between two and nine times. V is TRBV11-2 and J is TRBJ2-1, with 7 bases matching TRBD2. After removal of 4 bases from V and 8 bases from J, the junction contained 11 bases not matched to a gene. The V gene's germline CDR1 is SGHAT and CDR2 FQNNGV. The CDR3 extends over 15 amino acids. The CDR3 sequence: CASSYWGGGPDEQFF. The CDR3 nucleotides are TGTGCCAGCAGCTACTGGGGGGGAGGGCCTGATGAGCAGTTCTTC.

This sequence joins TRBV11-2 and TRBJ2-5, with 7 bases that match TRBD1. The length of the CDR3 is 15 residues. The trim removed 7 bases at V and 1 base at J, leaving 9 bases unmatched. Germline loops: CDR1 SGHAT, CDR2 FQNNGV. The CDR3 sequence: CASKPIRGFQETQYF. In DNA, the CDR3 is TGTGCCAGCAAGCCAATCAGGGGGTTCCAAGAGACCCAGTACTTC.

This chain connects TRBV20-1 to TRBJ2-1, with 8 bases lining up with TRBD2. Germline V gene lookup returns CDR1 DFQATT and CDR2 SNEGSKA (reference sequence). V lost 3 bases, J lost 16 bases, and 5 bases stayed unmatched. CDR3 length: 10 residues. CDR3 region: CSARGTSSFF. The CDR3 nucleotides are TGCAGTGCTAGGGGGACTAGTTCTTTCTTC.

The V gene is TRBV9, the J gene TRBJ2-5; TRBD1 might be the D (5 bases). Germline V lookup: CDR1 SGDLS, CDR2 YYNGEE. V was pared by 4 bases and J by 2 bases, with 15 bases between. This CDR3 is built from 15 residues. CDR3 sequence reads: CASSPSTALQETQYF. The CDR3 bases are TGTGCCAGCAGCCCATCGACAGCCCTACAAGAGACCCAGTACTTC.

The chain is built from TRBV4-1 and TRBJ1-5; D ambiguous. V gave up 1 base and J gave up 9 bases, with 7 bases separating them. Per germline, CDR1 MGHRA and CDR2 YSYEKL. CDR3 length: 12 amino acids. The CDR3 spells CASSQGLWPQHF. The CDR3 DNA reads TGCGCCAGCAGCCAAGGTTTGTGGCCCCAGCATTTT.

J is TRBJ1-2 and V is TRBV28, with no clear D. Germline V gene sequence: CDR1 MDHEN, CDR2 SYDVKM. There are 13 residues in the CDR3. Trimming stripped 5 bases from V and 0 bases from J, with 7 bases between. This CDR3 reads CASSPLSNYGYTF. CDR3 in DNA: TGTGCCAGCAGTCCCCTTTCTAACTATGGCTACACCTTC.